This TCR beta chain was retrieved from a study of low-dose radiotherapy and immunotherapy resistance in tumors. Overall study: Across 26 weeks, 13 Gy in total went to Cohort 2, delivered as 1 Gy per fraction every two weeks. The regimen for patients comprised intravenous nivolumab 240 mg every two weeks plus intravenous ipilimumab 1 mg/kg every six weeks. Aspirin 300 mg, taken orally and daily, was given to patients for four cycles from cycle 1 day 1.

This clonotype was seen many times. As to time point: after trial treatment. The treatment: LDRT plus nivolumab, ipilimumab, low-dose cyclophosphamide and aspirin (RACIN trial). TRAV and TRBV primers primed cDNA for both TCRalpha and TCRbeta. TCRs underwent approximately 20 PCR cycles of amplification with a constant-region primer and V-primer adapter. MiXCR, run by TCRdb on the reads, gives a single entry per CDR3 protein. The table includes more than 90,000 distinct CDR3 sequences, 20% to 25% detected once. The V and J ends lost 3 bases and 5 bases respectively, with 10 bases between them. Looked up from germline, CDR1 is SGHTA and CDR2 is FQGTGA. CDR3 size: 14 residues.

This clonotype originated in a male donor with prostate cancer. This sequence joins TRBV7-3 and TRBJ2-2, with D possibly being TRBD2 (5 bases). The sequencing used PBMCs, collected after low-dose radiotherapy plus immunotherapy. The CDR3 DNA is TGTGCCAGCAGCTTCTCGACGGGAACCGGGGAGCTGTTTTTT. It codes for CASSFSTGTGELFF. Variable domain in full (rest from reference TRBV7-3 and TRBJ2-2): GAGVSQTPSNKVTEKGKYVELRCDPISGHTALYWYRQSLGQGPEFLIYFQGTGAADDSGLPNDRFFAVRPEGSVSTLKIQRTERGDSAVYLCASSFSTGTGELFFGEGSRLTVL.